The T cell receptor beta chain under discussion was sequenced for a study of TIL therapy for anti-PD-1-resistant metastatic lung cancer. General study points: The cohort had more treatment-naive, never-smoker and oncogene-addicted patients than typical.

Germline V lookup: CDR1 WSHSY, CDR2 SAAADI. The V end lost 6 bases, the J end lost 6 bases, and 12 bases lay between the germline ends. The CDR3 length is 14 residues. This clone was seen more than once but under ten times. Its antigen is unidentified. The immunoSEQ assay was v3. Data came from immunoSEQ multiplex PCR; TCRdb stores just in-frame clones and leaves some out. The repertoire has 54,000 or so clones, more than 60% of them found once; the top ten carry 1.8%. As to time point: pre-treatment sample, taken before nivolumab and TIL therapy. Patients were adults with stage 4 NSCLC. The sequence derives from a person between 30 and 79 years old with non-small cell lung cancer. The sample was blood, taken at baseline. The chain couples TRBV10-2 to TRBJ1-6, with a possible D match to TRBD1 (6 bases). In DNA, the CDR3 is TGCGCCAGCAGCCAACAGGGTAGTAATTCACCCCTCCACTTT. It is translated as CASSQQGSNSPLHF.